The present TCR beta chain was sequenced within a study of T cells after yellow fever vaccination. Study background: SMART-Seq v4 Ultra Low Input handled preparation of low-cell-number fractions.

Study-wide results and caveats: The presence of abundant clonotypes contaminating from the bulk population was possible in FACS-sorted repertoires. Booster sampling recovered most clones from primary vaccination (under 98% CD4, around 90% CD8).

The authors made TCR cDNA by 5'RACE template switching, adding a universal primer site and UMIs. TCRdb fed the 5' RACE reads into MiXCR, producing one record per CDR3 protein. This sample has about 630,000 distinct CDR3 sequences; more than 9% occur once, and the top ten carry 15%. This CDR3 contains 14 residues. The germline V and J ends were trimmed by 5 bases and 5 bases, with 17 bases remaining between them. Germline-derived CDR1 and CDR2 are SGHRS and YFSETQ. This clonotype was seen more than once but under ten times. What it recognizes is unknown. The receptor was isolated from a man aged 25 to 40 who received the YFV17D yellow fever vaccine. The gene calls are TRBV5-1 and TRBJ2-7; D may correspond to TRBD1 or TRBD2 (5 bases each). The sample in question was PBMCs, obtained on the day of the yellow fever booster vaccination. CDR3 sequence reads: CASSRRDPEDEQYF. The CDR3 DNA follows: TGCGCCAGCAGTCGCCGGGACCCTGAGGACGAGCAGTACTTC.